The T cell receptor (beta chain) described here comes from a study of T cell changes during pregnancy in multiple sclerosis. TCRdb keeps only in-frame clones here, not all; method: immunoSEQ multiplex PCR. This table holds around 37,000 clones, 80% to 95% found once. The clonotype was recovered from a female donor with multiple sclerosis, enrolled in a pregnancy study. The material was CD8+ T cells from peripheral blood mononuclear cells, obtained before pregnancy.

CDR3 sequence reads: CASSLGRHYYNEQFF. The CDR3 nucleotides read TGTGCCAGCAGCTTGGGGAGGCACTACTACAATGAGCAGTTCTTC. The chain is built from TRBV5-4 and TRBJ2-1; D might be TRBD2 (5 bases). This CDR3 has 15 residues. Trimming took 0 bases from V and 3 from J, leaving 10 bases between them. Germline values: CDR1 SGHNT, CDR2 YYREEE (reference sequence).